The 28 T cell receptor beta chains reported below all come from one sample, sequenced in a study of cytomegalovirus exposure and HLA in healthy donors. Primers included in the PCR were 60 Vbeta and 13 Jbeta primers. Sequenced by immunoSEQ multiplex PCR; TCRdb stores in-frame clones only, minus some. The sample consists of more than 100,000 clones, 75% to 85% of them appearing once. The sample taken for sequencing was PBMCs. All receptors come from a man aged 35-49 years in good health and CMV-seronegative.

Comment on this clone: Other DNA sequences in the same sample also yield this CDR3. This chain links TRBV5-4 with TRBJ2-7; 7 nucleotides align to TRBD1. The V gene end was trimmed by 4 bases and the J gene end by 3 bases; junction bases not matched to a gene: 1. The CDR3 has 12 amino acids. The V gene's germline CDR1 is SGHNT and CDR2 YYREEE (reference sequence). The CDR3 nucleotides read TGTGCCAGCAGCCGGGACAGCTACGAGCAGTACTTC. Protein product: CASSRDSYEQYF.

This chain uses TRBV15 with TRBJ2-3; 7 nucleotides match TRBD2. This CDR3 is built from 17 residues. Germline V CDR1 and CDR2: LNHNV, YYDKDF (reference sequence). J lost 3 bases, V lost 0 bases, and 9 bases had no gene match. CDR3: CATSRDGGVRGTDTQYF. The CDR3 DNA sequence: TGTGCCACCAGCAGAGATGGGGGGGTGAGGGGAACAGATACGCAGTATTTT.

The CDR3 spells CASSPIPTGGRNTEAFF. The CDR3 region has the DNA TGTGCCAGCAGCCCAATCCCGACAGGGGGTAGGAACACTGAAGCTTTCTTT. The chain carries TRBV7-9 and TRBJ1-1; TRBD1 matches at 9 bases. Germline V lookup: CDR1 SEHNR, CDR2 FQNEAQ (reference sequence). The J segment lost 1 base and the V segment lost 5 bases, leaving 11 bases of the junction unmatched. The CDR3 has 17 amino acids.

The sample holds a few counts of this clone. The rearrangement links TRBV6-1 to TRBJ2-1, with 9 bases fitting TRBD2. CDR1 is MNHNS and CDR2 is SASEGT in the germline V gene. Unmatched junction bases numbered 10, after V lost 6 bases and J lost 7 bases. The CDR3 length is 15 residues. The CDR3 DNA follows: TGTGCCAGCAGCTCGGAGGGCGGGAGGGTAAATGAGCAGTTCTTC. Translating gives CASSSEGGRVNEQFF.

The rearrangement uses TRBV6-5 and TRBJ1-4; weak D call: TRBD1 (5 bases). V lost 2 bases and J lost 4, with 8 bases in between. This CDR3 has 14 amino acids. Germline loops: CDR1 MNHEY, CDR2 SVGAGI. CDR3 protein: CASSYGGNNEKLFF. CDR3 nucleotides: TGTGCCAGCAGTTACGGGGGGAATAATGAAAAACTGTTTTTT.

This CDR3 is CASSRGDLSLSSTDTQYF. The CDR3 DNA reads TGTGCCAGCAGCAGGGGGGACTTGTCACTATCTAGCACAGATACGCAGTATTTT. The chain couples TRBV28 to TRBJ2-3; a weak D match, TRBD1 (7 bases). V lost 6 bases and J lost 0, with 22 bases in between. CDR1 is MDHEN, CDR2 SYDVKM, per germline. The CDR3 is 18 residues long.

The table lists this clone with a count of one. V gene TRBV11-2 combines with J gene TRBJ1-2; 8 nucleotides line up with TRBD1. V dropped 0 bases and J dropped 2; count of bases not matched to a gene: 5. The CDR3 spans 16 residues. CDR1 is SGHAT and CDR2 is FQNNGV in the germline V gene. The CDR3, as DNA: TGTGCCAGCAGCTTAGATATCGGACAGGGCAACTATGGCTACACCTTC. It is translated as CASSLDIGQGNYGYTF.

With regard to this clone: Relative to the germline gene, one junction end is altered; a read error may explain this. This chain joins TRBV7-9 and TRBJ2-5; 7 bases are a match to TRBD2. The CDR3 is 13 amino acids. Germline CDR1 and CDR2: SEHNR and FQNEAQ (reference sequence). The CDR3 loop is CASSLEPGSGAHF. The CDR3 DNA reads as TGTGCCAGCAGCTTAGAACCCGGGAGCGGGGCACACTTC.

The rearrangement links TRBV2 to TRBJ2-1; no definite D call. V lost 8 bases and J lost 1, with 12 bases in between. Per the germline V gene, CDR1 is SNHLY and CDR2 is FYNNEI. The CDR3 spans 14 residues. The CDR3, as DNA: TGTGCCAGCGTGACTTACCAATCCTACAATGAGCAGTTCTTC. Encoded protein: CASVTYQSYNEQFF. Full variable domain (outside the CDR3, taken from reference TRBV2 and TRBJ2-1): EPEVTQTPSHQVTQMGQEVILRCVPISNHLYFYWYRQILGQKVEFLVSFYNNEISEKSEIFDDQFSVERPDGSNFTLKIRSTKLEDSAMYFCASVTYQSYNEQFFGPGTRLTVL.

The chain couples TRBV6-5 to TRBJ1-3; TRBD1 might be the D (6 bases). Germline CDR1 MNHEY, CDR2 SVGAGI. With 2 bases removed from V and 0 bases from J, the gap between germline ends came to 11 bases. CDR3 length equals 16 residues. The CDR3 sequence is CASSYTRQASGNTIYF. The CDR3, as DNA: TGTGCCAGCAGTTACACGCGACAGGCCTCTGGAAACACCATATATTTT.

This CDR3 reads CASSVSSGAYEQYF. CDR3 DNA sequence: TGTGCCAGCAGCGTATCTAGCGGAGCCTACGAGCAGTACTTC. This chain uses TRBV9 with TRBJ2-7; 7 bases align to TRBD2. The CDR3 spans 14 residues. CDR1 is SGDLS and CDR2 is YYNGEE in the germline V gene. The V gene end was trimmed by 1 base and the J gene end by 2 bases; junction bases not matched to a gene: 3.

The chain carries TRBV2 and TRBJ2-7, with 7 bases matching TRBD1. The CDR3 totals 14 residues. V lost 1 base and J lost 7; bases outside the gene matches: 7. Germline loops: CDR1 SNHLY, CDR2 FYNNEI. In nucleotides, the CDR3 is TGTGCCAGCAGTGAAGAGAGGGGGCAGAAGGAGCAGTACTTC. It codes for CASSEERGQKEQYF.

This rearrangement joins TRBV28 to TRBJ2-7; D might be TRBD2 (6 bases). Trimming shortened V by 2 bases and J by 4 bases, and 12 bases separated the two germline ends. The CDR3 has 14 amino acids. The germline V gene has CDR1 MDHEN and CDR2 SYDVKM. CDR3 loop: CASSLGRDGYEQYF. The CDR3 DNA sequence: TGTGCCAGCAGTTTAGGGCGGGACGGGTACGAGCAGTACTTC. The full variable domain, rest sourced from reference TRBV28 and TRBJ2-7, is DVKVTQSSRYLVKRTGEKVFLECVQDMDHENMFWYRQDPGLGLRLIYFSYDVKMKEKGDIPEGYSVSREKKERFSLILESASTNQTSMYLCASSLGRDGYEQYFGPGTRLTVT.

The gene calls are TRBV6-1 and TRBJ1-5; TRBD1 matches 7 bases. The CDR3 is 13 amino acids. From germline, CDR1 is MNHNS and CDR2 SASEGT. V lost 5 bases and J lost 4; bases outside the gene matches: 2. The CDR3 DNA reads TGTGCCAGCAGTCACAGGGGAAATCAGCCCCAGCATTTT. Its translation: CASSHRGNQPQHF.

This clone counts as medium-sized (0.01 to 0.1%). The chain carries TRBV5-1 and TRBJ1-3; no clear D gene. Germline CDR1 reads SGHRS; CDR2 reads YFSETQ. The CDR3 extends over 16 amino acids. Trimming left V 0 bases short and J 4 bases short, with 14 bases between. CDR3 region: CASSLGGLVGGNTIYF. The CDR3 region has the DNA TGCGCCAGCAGCTTGGGCGGGCTGGTTGGAGGAAACACCATATATTTT.

V is TRBV5-1 and J is TRBJ2-7, with D perhaps TRBD2 (5 bases). This CDR3 spans 15 amino acids. Germline V lookup: CDR1 SGHRS, CDR2 YFSETQ. V shed 0 bases and J shed 0 bases, with 10 bases lying between them. CDR3 DNA: TGCGCCAGCAGCTTGGAACTAGGAGGCTCCTACGAGCAGTACTTC. It specifies CASSLELGGSYEQYF.

CDR3 protein: CATRQQLVDTEAFF. CDR3 coding DNA: TGTGCCACCAGACAGCAGCTTGTCGACACTGAAGCTTTCTTT. The chain uses TRBV10-3 and TRBJ1-1, with D possibly matching TRBD1 (5 bases). The CDR3 contains 14 residues. V gave up 10 bases and J gave up 3 bases, with 18 bases separating them. Germline V gives CDR1 ENHRY, CDR2 SYGVKD.

The J gene is TRBJ1-2, the V gene TRBV5-1; no firm D call. Trimming pared 0 bases from V and 0 bases from J, leaving 9 bases between. Germline V gene data show CDR1 as SGHRS and CDR2 as YFSETQ. The CDR3 spans 15 residues. The DNA for the CDR3 is TGCGCCAGCAGCTTGGCCACCGGGGCTAACTATGGCTACACCTTC. This encodes CASSLATGANYGYTF.

This sequence joins TRBV11-3 and TRBJ1-6; D is unresolved. This CDR3 contains 13 residues. CDR1 SGHNT and CDR2 YENEEA come from the germline V gene. The V gene lost 2 bases and the J gene lost 10 bases, with 9 bases spanning the gap. The CDR3 reads CASSLSALSPLHF. The CDR3 DNA is TGTGCCAGCAGCTTAAGCGCGCTCTCACCCCTCCACTTT.

The V and J genes are TRBV28 and TRBJ1-2, with no clear D. V shed 9 bases and J shed 0 bases, with 14 bases lying between them. The CDR3 is 14 amino acids. The germline CDR1 and CDR2 sequences are MDHEN and SYDVKM. The CDR3 reads CASVAVAANYGYTF. The CDR3 coding sequence is TGTGCCAGTGTGGCCGTCGCGGCTAACTATGGCTACACCTTC.

This sequence joins TRBV5-4 and TRBJ2-7, with 8 bases fitting TRBD2. The J segment lost 2 bases and the V segment lost 2 bases, leaving 6 bases of the junction unmatched. CDR1 SGHNT and CDR2 YYREEE come from the germline V gene (reference sequence). The CDR3 is made up of 15 amino acids. The CDR3 protein is CASSFDREGPYEQYF. CDR3 nucleotides: TGTGCCAGCAGCTTCGATCGGGAGGGCCCCTACGAGCAGTACTTC.

The rearrangement links TRBV30 to TRBJ2-5; 7 positions agree with TRBD2. Germline values: CDR1 GTSNPN, CDR2 SVGIG (reference sequence). The V gene end was trimmed by 5 bases and the J gene end by 1 base; junction bases not matched to a gene: 4. CDR3 size: 13 residues. For the CDR3, the DNA is TGTGCCTGGGGTAGGACTAGCCAAGAGACCCAGTACTTC. Residues: CAWGRTSQETQYF.

The chain is built from TRBV19 and TRBJ2-5; 8 bases are shared with TRBD1. CDR3 length: 14 amino acids. Germline V lookup: CDR1 LNHDA, CDR2 SQIVND (reference sequence). The J segment lost 7 bases and the V segment lost 6 bases, leaving 10 bases of the junction unmatched. CDR3: CASSRTGPLGTQYF. CDR3 in DNA: TGTGCCAGTAGCCGGACAGGGCCCTTAGGGACCCAGTACTTC.

The chain combines TRBV10-3 with TRBJ2-5; 7 nucleotides align to TRBD2. Trimming cost V 2 bases and J 9 bases; bases outside gene matches: 12. Germline CDR1 and CDR2: ENHRY and SYGVKD. This CDR3 has 15 residues. CDR3 residues: CAISEPGGTGGAQYF. The CDR3 DNA sequence: TGTGCCATCAGTGAGCCGGGGGGAACGGGGGGTGCCCAGTACTTC.

This chain joins TRBV27 and TRBJ1-5, with D maybe TRBD1 (5 bases). V was clipped by 3 bases and J by 9 bases, with 15 bases between them. The germline V gene has CDR1 MNHEY and CDR2 SMNVEV (reference sequence). This CDR3 contains 14 residues. The CDR3 DNA reads TGTGCCAGCAGTTTGAGTCAGGGAATTCCGCCCCAGCATTTT. Amino acids: CASSLSQGIPPQHF.

The V call is TRBV27, the J call TRBJ1-6, with 11 nucleotides matching TRBD1. This CDR3 has 18 amino acids. CDR1 MNHEY and CDR2 SMNVEV come from the germline V gene (reference sequence). The trim removed 5 bases at V and 2 bases at J, leaving 8 bases unmatched. CDR3 protein: CASSHGQGASTYNSPLHF. The CDR3 region has the DNA TGTGCCAGCAGTCACGGACAGGGGGCGTCGACCTATAATTCACCCCTCCACTTT.

The chain carries TRBV7-7 and TRBJ2-2; maybe TRBD2 (5 bases). The ends were cut back, 5 bases at V and 5 bases at J, with 9 bases in the middle. The CDR3 covers 13 residues. Germline V gene lookup returns CDR1 SSHAT and CDR2 FNYEAQ (reference sequence). CDR3 nucleotides: TGTGCCAGCAGCCAAGGGAGAACCGGGGAGCTGTTTTTT. This encodes CASSQGRTGELFF.

Notes on this clone: Its ends do not fully match the called genes, so a read error is possible. The V call is TRBV7-9, the J call TRBJ2-5, with a possible D match to TRBD2 (5 bases). Germline CDR1 is SEHNR and CDR2 is FQNEAQ (reference sequence). The CDR3 extends over 12 amino acids. CDR3 sequence: CSSSSSWETQYF. CDR3 DNA: TGTTCCAGCAGCTCTAGCTGGGAGACCCAGTACTTC.